This entry describes one T cell receptor (beta chain). Its antigen has not been determined. Within one base of it there is no much larger clone, and no base qualities were kept. Genomic DNA underwent TCRB CDR3 sequencing using the immunoSEQ assay. On the authors' methods: When patient CD8+ clones exceeding 1% were checked against published virus-specific TCRB sequences, only a few matched. Analyses were restricted to productive TCRB rearrangements. A clone was defined by a unique TCRB CDR3 sequence, and clonality was computed as a productive clonality index based on Shannon entropy. The template counts of each clone relative to the total templates per sample were used to calculate repertoire overlap between two samples. A correlation with a Spearman r of 0.6 to 0.65 was found between V-gene usage by flow cytometry and V-gene usage by TCRB sequencing. TCRdb provides this immuneACCESS table in a form limited to in-frame rearrangements. Some clones are lacking; in checked studies, under half of them reflect an unresolved V gene, and why the rest are absent is not known. The V and J calls and clone size come from that table; D and trimming were worked out from the DNA. The sample table holds roughly 10,000 clones, of which around 79% were seen once. The ten largest account for just over 35% of the sample.

The sample belongs to a study of somatic mutations in cytotoxic T cells in rheumatoid arthritis (dated by TCRdb to 2016 to 2017). Context from the whole study: Before any treatment started and right after they were diagnosed, patients gave peripheral blood samples (under 32 ml EDTA). Sorted V beta1+ cells also underwent TCRB sequencing, and some V beta antibody-stained T-cell populations were flow-sorted at nearly 100% purity on a FACSAria II or Sony SH800. The study asked whether expanded CD8+ T-cell clones in newly diagnosed, untreated rheumatoid arthritis carry somatic mutations, and used TCRB deep sequencing to characterize clonality. TCRB deep sequencing was performed for approximately 60 rheumatoid arthritis patients and 20 or so healthy controls. The median ages of the patient and control groups were essentially identical.

Overall study results and their limits: The expanded CD8+ clones had unknown antigen targets, and not appearing in virus-specific databases did not rule out that they were virus-specific. In about an eighth of the roughly 60 patients the largest CD8+ clone exceeded 20% of CD8+ cells, and several identical CD8+ TCRB sequences were shared between blood and synovial fluid. The slight underrepresentation of TRBV07 in patients was not corrected for multiple comparisons. Rheumatoid arthritis patients and age-matched healthy controls did not significantly differ in CD8+ T-cell clonality. Healthy controls showed no age-related increase in CD8+ clonality, whereas patients did (Spearman r ~ 0.5).

CD4+ and CD8+ cells were isolated by positive magnetic bead selection on an AutoMACS, and purity was checked by flow cytometry. A TCR V beta antibody panel was used in flow cytometry to screen first for clonal expansions, which were then characterized by TCRB deep sequencing of sorted CD8+ fractions. Ficoll-Paque PLUS density gradient separation was used to isolate peripheral blood mononuclear cells. DNA from CD4-enriched, CD8-enriched or PBMC samples was extracted using Nucleospin Tissue or Tissue XS kits and then quantified on a Qubit 2.0 fluorometer. The junction shows trimming of 0 bases on V and 0 bases on J, plus 8 bases between the germline ends. The CDR3 starts with the cysteine, ends with the phenylalanine, and has 15 residues. CDR3 DNA is the only sequence kept; it has 45 bases, read in frame from the first base. The germline V gene sets CDR1 to MGHRA and CDR2 to YSYEKL.

The V and J segments used are TRBV4-1 and TRBJ1-1; a confident D gene designation cannot be given. This clonotype was sampled from an adult with rheumatoid arthritis. Input material: CD8+ T cells sorted from blood. The DNA sequence is TGCGCCAGCAGCCAAGAACCAGTGATGAACACTGAAGCTTTCTTT. Translated, it gives CASSQEPVMNTEAFF.